Below, one T cell receptor (beta chain) is given with its context. This record comes from a study of blood T cell repertoires in COVID-19. Study overall: Acute and convalescent COVID-19 samples came from the United States, Italy and Spain. PBMCs, B-cell-depleted T cells, or T cells provided the cDNA or gDNA that made up the material.

The CDR3 totals 15 residues. In germline, CDR1 is SGHRS, CDR2 YFSETQ. The V gene lost 2 bases and the J gene lost 5 bases, with 15 bases spanning the gap. How the authors handled the data: Reference gene primer amplification gave estimated nucleated cell counts. Clones were sequenced by immunoSEQ multiplex PCR, and TCRdb holds only the in-frame ones, with some missing. V and J calls and clone size are as listed in that table; D and trimming were resolved from the DNA. The table has 90,000 to 120,000 clones, around 89% seen once. Sequenced input: peripheral blood. The gene calls are TRBV5-1 and TRBJ2-3, with D maybe TRBD2 (6 bases). This clonotype was sampled from a woman aged 80 or over with acute or convalescent COVID-19. The CDR3 region is CASSFNGGPKDTQYF. As DNA, the CDR3 is TGCGCCAGCAGCTTCAACGGGGGACCTAAAGATACGCAGTATTTT. The variable domain in full, completed from reference TRBV5-1 and TRBJ2-3, reads KAGVTQTPRYLIKTRGQQVTLSCSPISGHRSVSWYQQTPGQGLQFLFEYFSETQRNKGNFPGRFSGRQFSNSRSEMNVSTLELGDSALYLCASSFNGGPKDTQYFGPGTRLTVL.